Described below is a single T cell receptor (beta chain) sequence and its context. This entry is derived from a study of technical replicates of blood from a few donors. Libraries were prepared by immunoSEQ multiplex PCR; TCRdb keeps only in-frame clonotypes and omits some of them. This sample has about 49,000 clones, with about 93% found just once. This CDR3 spans 15 amino acids. Germline V gene sequence: CDR1 ENHRY, CDR2 SYGVKD. Trimming removed 5 bases from V and 5 bases from J, with 13 bases in between. The clonotype originates from a human donor in good health. Some clones in this sample may be carry-over from other donors' samples. The chain employs TRBV10-3 and TRBJ1-6, with D possibly TRBD1 on 5 matching bases. Sequencing was done on a sample of PBMCs. The CDR3 sequence is CAISPRQGNNSPLHF. The CDR3, as DNA: TGTGCCATCAGTCCCCGCCAGGGTAATAATTCACCCCTCCACTTT.